This T cell receptor beta chain appears in the sequencing data of a study of blood T cell repertoires in COVID-19. Study as a whole: The origin of the acute and convalescent COVID-19 samples was the United States, Italy and Spain. The cDNA or gDNA used as material had been derived from T cells, B-cell-depleted T cells, or PBMCs.

This CDR3 is 15 amino acids long. Trimming pared 0 bases from V and 3 bases from J, leaving 9 bases between. CDR1 is SGHRS and CDR2 is YFSETQ in the germline V gene. Generated by immunoSEQ multiplex PCR, the TCRdb table keeps only in-frame clones and is missing some. The sample lists about 200,000 clones, around 88% occurring once. The TCR sequence derives from a man aged 40-49 years with acute COVID-19. The chain joins TRBV5-1 to TRBJ1-4, with D possibly matching TRBD1 (5 bases). The sequencing input was PBMCs or T cells enriched from blood (not recorded which). Written as DNA, the CDR3 is TGCGCCAGCAGCTTGGACGCCAGGGCTAATGAAAAACTGTTTTTT. Translation: CASSLDARANEKLFF.